These T cell receptor beta chains were read from a single sample in a study of glioma-infiltrating T cells. TCRdb reanalysed the multiplex PCR reads using MiXCR and keeps one entry per CDR3 protein. Among 100,000 to 150,000 distinct CDR3 sequences, around 23% were seen once, and the ten largest hold about a quarter. Sequencing was performed on glioma tissue, nonneoplastic brain tissue, or PBMCs (not recorded which). These receptors all stem from a human donor with low-grade glioma or glioblastoma, undergoing nonglioma brain surgery, or in good health (not recorded which). Both conserved end residues are part of each CDR3. The order of the fields is V gene, D gene, J gene, clone size, CDR3 DNA, CDR3 protein. The D gene is left open where the match is weak. Part of the rows lack a size; the others show once, few, many or a class for expanded clones.

V: TRBV14
D: NA
J: TRBJ2-3
size: many
DNA: TGTGCCAGCAGCCAAGCAGATAGGACCCTAGGACCAGATACGCAGTATTTT
CDR3: CASSQADRTLGPDTQYF

V: TRBV12-3/TRBV12-4
D: NA
J: TRBJ2-6
size: NA
DNA: TGTGCCAGCAGTAGCCCTGGGGCCAACGTCCTGACTTTC
CDR3: CASSSPGANVLTF

V: TRBV2
D: TRBD1
J: TRBJ1-1
size: few
DNA: TGTGCCAGCAGGGTATCCGGGACAGGGTCATTTGGCACTGAAGCTTTCTTT
CDR3: CASRVSGTGSFGTEAFF

V: TRBV5-1
D: TRBD1
J: TRBJ1-1
size: few
DNA: TGCGCCAGCAGCTTGGCCGCAGGGGGATACACTGAAGCTTTCTTT
CDR3: CASSLAAGGYTEAFF

V: TRBV12-3/TRBV12-4
D: NA
J: TRBJ2-5
size: NA
DNA: TGTGCCAGCAGTTTAGTCAGGAGGAGTCAAGAGACCCAGTACTTC
CDR3: CASSLVRRSQETQYF

V: TRBV27
D: NA
J: TRBJ2-5
size: many
DNA: TGTGCCAGCAGTCCCGGGGTCGGTACCCAGTACTTC
CDR3: CASSPGVGTQYF

V: TRBV6-4
D: TRBD2
J: TRBJ2-3
size: NA
DNA: TGTGCCAGCAGTGACTCGCAGGGCGGGGGGGCAGATACGCAGTATTTT
CDR3: CASSDSQGGGADTQYF

V: TRBV7-9
D: NA
J: TRBJ1-1
size: few
DNA: TGTGCCAGCAGCGAACACGGGACGTCGAACACTGAAGCTTTCTTT
CDR3: CASSEHGTSNTEAFF

V: TRBV4-1
D: NA
J: TRBJ1-5
size: NA
DNA: TGCGCCAGCAGCCATGTCTCAGGAGAACATCAGCCCCAGCATTTT
CDR3: CASSHVSGEHQPQHF

V: TRBV3-1
D: NA
J: TRBJ2-5
size: NA
DNA: TGTGCCAGCAGCCAAGATCTCACTATCCGGCGGGAGACCCAGTACTTC
CDR3: CASSQDLTIRRETQYF

V: TRBV24-1
D: NA
J: TRBJ2-3
size: few
DNA: TGTGCCACCGGAAAGGGAAGCGCAGATACGCAGTATTTT
CDR3: CATGKGSADTQYF

V: TRBV3-1
D: TRBD2
J: TRBJ2-4
size: NA
DNA: TGTGCCAGCAGCCTCCTTGCGGGGGGCGGGATTCAGTACTTC
CDR3: CASSLLAGGGIQYF

V: TRBV7-2
D: NA
J: TRBJ2-3
size: few
DNA: TGTGCCAGCAGCTTAGCGACTAGTGGGGATACGCAGTATTTT
CDR3: CASSLATSGDTQYF

V: TRBV7-9
D: NA
J: TRBJ1-1
size: NA
DNA: TGTGCCAGCAGCTTACCACTAGAGAACACTGAAGCTTTCTTT
CDR3: CASSLPLENTEAFF

V: TRBV10-3
D: NA
J: TRBJ1-5
size: few
DNA: TGTGCCATCAGTGAGCTGGGGGACAATCAGCCCCAGCATTTT
CDR3: CAISELGDNQPQHF

V: TRBV2
D: TRBD1
J: TRBJ2-1
size: many
DNA: TGTGCCAGCAGTGTGGACAGGCGGCCTGAGCAGTTCTTC
CDR3: CASSVDRRPEQFF

V: TRBV2
D: NA
J: TRBJ1-1
size: NA
DNA: TGTGCCAGCAGGAGGGACATAATAGAGGGCACTGAAGCTTTCTTT
CDR3: CASRRDIIEGTEAFF

V: TRBV6-6
D: NA
J: TRBJ2-5
size: many
DNA: TGTGCCAGCAGTTACGTGGACACTAAAGAGACCCAGTACTTC
CDR3: CASSYVDTKETQYF

V: TRBV20-1
D: NA
J: TRBJ1-5
size: many
DNA: TGCAGTGCTAGAGGTTCTGTCCTAGACAGTCTAAATCAGCCCCAGCATTTT
CDR3: CSARGSVLDSLNQPQHF

V: TRBV28
D: NA
J: TRBJ1-1
size: NA
DNA: TGTGCCAGCAGTTTGGACGGGACTCACACTGAAGCTTTCTTT
CDR3: CASSLDGTHTEAFF

V: TRBV25-1
D: NA
J: TRBJ1-6
size: many
DNA: TGTGCCAGCAGTGAATATTGGGACGATTCACCCCTCCACTTT
CDR3: CASSEYWDDSPLHF

V: TRBV3-1
D: NA
J: TRBJ1-2
size: NA
DNA: TGTGCCAGCAGCCAAGGTTATGGCTACACCTTC
CDR3: CASSQGYGYTF

V: TRBV20-1
D: NA
J: TRBJ2-1
size: many
DNA: TGCAGTGCTAGAGAGAACCGACAGTTCAATGAGCAGTTCTTC
CDR3: CSARENRQFNEQFF

V: TRBV7-3
D: TRBD2
J: TRBJ2-2
size: NA
DNA: TGTGCCAGCGGGCGGGGGGGCGGCACCGGGGAGCTGTTTTTT
CDR3: CASGRGGGTGELFF

V: TRBV6-6
D: TRBD2
J: TRBJ2-5
size: many
DNA: TGTGCCAGCAGTTACTCCAGCGGGGGAGAGACCCAGTACTTC
CDR3: CASSYSSGGETQYF

V: TRBV6-4
D: NA
J: TRBJ1-3
size: NA
DNA: TGTGCCAGCAGTGACTCGGACGTAAGCTCTGGAAACACCATATATTTT
CDR3: CASSDSDVSSGNTIYF

V: TRBV12-3/TRBV12-4
D: TRBD1
J: TRBJ1-4
size: few
DNA: TGTGCCAGCAGCCTGAGGACAGGTGAAAAACTGTTTTTT
CDR3: CASSLRTGEKLFF

V: TRBV25-1
D: TRBD1
J: TRBJ1-2
size: few
DNA: TGTGCCAGCAGTGAATATACCCTTCAGGGGGCCTATGGCTACACCTTC
CDR3: CASSEYTLQGAYGYTF

V: TRBV19
D: TRBD2
J: TRBJ2-2
size: few
DNA: TGTGCCAGTAGTACGGTAGCGGGGTACGGGGAGCTGTTTTTT
CDR3: CASSTVAGYGELFF

V: TRBV28
D: TRBD1
J: TRBJ1-6
size: many
DNA: TGTGCCAGCAGTCCGGGACAGACGCAAACTCCCCTCCACTTT
CDR3: CASSPGQTQTPLHF

V: TRBV27
D: NA
J: TRBJ1-3
size: many
DNA: TGTGCCAGCAGTCCTGGGCCAGGGGTTGGAAACACCATATATTTT
CDR3: CASSPGPGVGNTIYF

V: TRBV7-9
D: TRBD1
J: TRBJ1-1
size: NA
DNA: TGTGCCAGCAGCTTATACGGGACAGGGAGCACTGAAGCTTTCTTT
CDR3: CASSLYGTGSTEAFF

V: TRBV28
D: NA
J: TRBJ2-1
size: NA
DNA: TGTGCCATCAGTCCCACCCGGTCCTACAATGAGCGGTTCTTC
CDR3: CAISPTRSYNERFF

V: TRBV20-1
D: NA
J: TRBJ2-5
size: few
DNA: TGCAGTGCGCGATTGACAGGCCAAGAGACCCAGTACTTC
CDR3: CSARLTGQETQYF

V: TRBV20-1
D: NA
J: TRBJ2-3
size: NA
DNA: TGCAGTGCTGGGGGGTTTGGGTCCCGCACAGATACGCAGTATTTT
CDR3: CSAGGFGSRTDTQYF

V: TRBV2
D: NA
J: TRBJ2-1
size: NA
DNA: TGTGCCAGCAGTGAACCCGGGAAGCGAAGCTCCTACAATGAGAAGTTCTTC
CDR3: CASSEPGKRSSYNEKFF

V: TRBV3-1
D: TRBD1
J: TRBJ1-6
size: few
DNA: TGTGCCAGCAGCCGAACCGGGACAGCGGATTCACCCCTCCACTTT
CDR3: CASSRTGTADSPLHF